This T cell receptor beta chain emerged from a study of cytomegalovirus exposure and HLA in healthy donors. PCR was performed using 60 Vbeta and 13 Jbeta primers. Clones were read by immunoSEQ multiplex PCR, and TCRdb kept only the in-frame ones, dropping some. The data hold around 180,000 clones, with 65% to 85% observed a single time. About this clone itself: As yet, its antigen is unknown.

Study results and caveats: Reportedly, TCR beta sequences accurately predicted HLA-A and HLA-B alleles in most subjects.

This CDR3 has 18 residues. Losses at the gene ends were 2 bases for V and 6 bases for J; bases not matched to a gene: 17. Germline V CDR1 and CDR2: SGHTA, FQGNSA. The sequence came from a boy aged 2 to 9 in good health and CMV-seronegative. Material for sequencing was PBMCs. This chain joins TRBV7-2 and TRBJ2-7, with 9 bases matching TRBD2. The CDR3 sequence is CASSLIWAGGPQGGEQYF. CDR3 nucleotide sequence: TGTGCCAGCAGCTTAATCTGGGCGGGAGGGCCCCAGGGGGGCGAGCAGTACTTC.